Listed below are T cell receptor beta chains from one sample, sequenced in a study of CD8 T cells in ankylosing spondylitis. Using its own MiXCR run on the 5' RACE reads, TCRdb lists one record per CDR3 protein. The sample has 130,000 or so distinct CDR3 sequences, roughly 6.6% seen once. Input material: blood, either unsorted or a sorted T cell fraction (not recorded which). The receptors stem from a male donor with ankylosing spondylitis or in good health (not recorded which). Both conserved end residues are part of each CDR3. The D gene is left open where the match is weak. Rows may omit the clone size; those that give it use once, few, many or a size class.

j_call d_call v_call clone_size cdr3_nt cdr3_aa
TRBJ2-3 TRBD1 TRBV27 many TGTGCCAGCAGTTCCGTTACCAACAGGGGGCCTCCAGATACGCAGTATTTT CASSSVTNRGPPDTQYF
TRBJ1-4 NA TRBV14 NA TGTGCCAGCAGCCAGGGGTTAACGACAGGCCCTAATGAAAAACTGTTTTTT CASSQGLTTGPNEKLFF
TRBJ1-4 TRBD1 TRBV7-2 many TGTGCCAGCAGCTCCTCGGGACAGCATGAAAAACTGTTTTTT CASSSSGQHEKLFF
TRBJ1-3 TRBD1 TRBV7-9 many TGTGCCAGCATCGATGACAGGGCCCCCTCTGGAAACACCATATATTTT CASIDDRAPSGNTIYF
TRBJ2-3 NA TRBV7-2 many TGTGCCAGCAGCCTGAGTGGGAGATCTAGCACAGATACGCAGTATTTT CASSLSGRSSTDTQYF
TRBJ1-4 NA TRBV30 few TGTGCCTGGGGTGGCGGAGGTAAAGGTGAAAAACTGTTTTTT CAWGGGGKGEKLFF
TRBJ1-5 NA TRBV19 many TGTGCCAGTAGTTTCCGGGACAAAGGTGGTTATCAGCCCCAGCATTTT CASSFRDKGGYQPQHF
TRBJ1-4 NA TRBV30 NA TGTGCCTGGATGCTGCAGGGGTTTAATGAAAAACTGTTTTTT CAWMLQGFNEKLFF
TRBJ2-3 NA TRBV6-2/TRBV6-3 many TGTGCCAGCAGTTACTTCGTTCCCTCTCACAGGGAGATCCGCTCTAGCACAGATACGCAGTATTTT CASSYFVPSHREIRSSTDTQYF
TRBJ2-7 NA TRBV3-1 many TGTGCCAGCAGCCAACAGTACAGGGGAGGTTACGAGCAGTACTTC CASSQQYRGGYEQYF
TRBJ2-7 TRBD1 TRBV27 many TGTGCCAGCAGTGTGGGACAGGGGTACTACGAGCAGTACTTC CASSVGQGYYEQYF
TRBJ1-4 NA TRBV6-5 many TGTGCCAGCAGTTACGACAGGACAAATGAAAAACTGTTTTTT CASSYDRTNEKLFF
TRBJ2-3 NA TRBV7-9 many TGTGCCAGCCAGCTTAGTTTGGGATATGGCACAGATACGCAGTATTTT CASQLSLGYGTDTQYF
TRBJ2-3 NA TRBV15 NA TGTGCCACCAGCAGAGCTAAGGGCGGCACAGATACGCAGTATTTT CATSRAKGGTDTQYF
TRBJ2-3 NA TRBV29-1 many TGCAGCGCAGGGACACTAAGCACAGATACGCAGTATTTT CSAGTLSTDTQYF
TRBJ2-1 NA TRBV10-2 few TGCGCCAGCAGTGAGAGGAAAGGGATTTCCTACAATGAGCAGTTCTTC CASSERKGISYNEQFF
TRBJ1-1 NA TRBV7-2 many TGTGCCAGCAGCCAGAGCTGGGACACTGAAGCTTTCTTT CASSQSWDTEAFF
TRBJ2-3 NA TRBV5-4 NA TGTGCCAGCAGCTTGGAAAACACAGATACGCAGTATTTT CASSLENTDTQYF
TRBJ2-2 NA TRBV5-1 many TGCGCCAGCAGCTTGGAAGGGGCGAACACCGGGGAGCTGTTTTTT CASSLEGANTGELFF
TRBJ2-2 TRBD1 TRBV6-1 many TGTGCCAGCAGGAGGACAGGGTCTAACACCGGGGAGCTGTTTTTT CASRRTGSNTGELFF
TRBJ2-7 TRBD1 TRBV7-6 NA TGTGCCAGCAGCTTAGGACCGGGGACAGGGGTCGAGCAGTACTTC CASSLGPGTGVEQYF
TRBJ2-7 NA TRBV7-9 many TGTGCCAGCAGGCAAAACATGGGCGGAGAGCAGTACTTC CASRQNMGGEQYF
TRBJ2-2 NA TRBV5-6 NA TGTGCCAGCAGCTTGTTGGGGGGCACCGGGGAGCTGTTTTTT CASSLLGGTGELFF
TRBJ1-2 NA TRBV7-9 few TGTGCCAGCAGCTTAGGGCAGGGGAACTTCTATGGCTACACCTTC CASSLGQGNFYGYTF
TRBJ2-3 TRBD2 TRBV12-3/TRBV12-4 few TGTGCCAGCAGTTTTAGAGCTAGCGGGAGGGCCGTGACAGATACGCAGTATTTT CASSFRASGRAVTDTQYF
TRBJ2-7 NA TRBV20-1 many TGCAGTGCTAGATACCCGAGCTCCTACGAGCAGTACTTC CSARYPSSYEQYF
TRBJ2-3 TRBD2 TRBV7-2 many TGTGCCAGCAGCTTAAGAGCGGGGTTTAGCACAGATACGCAGTATTTT CASSLRAGFSTDTQYF
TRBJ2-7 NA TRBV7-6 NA TGTGCCAGCAGCGGCGGCGTGGAGAGCTCCTACGAGCAGTACTTC CASSGGVESSYEQYF
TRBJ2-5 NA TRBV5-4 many TGTGCCAGCAGAGAGGACACCGGGAAGGAGACCCAGTACTTC CASREDTGKETQYF
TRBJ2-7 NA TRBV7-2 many TGTGCCAGCAGCCATCCCTCCTACGAGCAGTACTTC CASSHPSYEQYF
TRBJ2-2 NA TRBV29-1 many TGCAGCGTGGAAGGTGTCGGGGGGCGCCGGACCGGGGAGCTGTTTTTT CSVEGVGGRRTGELFF
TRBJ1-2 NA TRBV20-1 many TGCAGTGCTAGTCGGTGGGAACCAAACTATGGCTACACCTTC CSASRWEPNYGYTF
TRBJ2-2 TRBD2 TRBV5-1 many TGCGCCAGCAGCTTTTCCCAGCGGGGGAACACCGGGGAGCTGTTTTTT CASSFSQRGNTGELFF
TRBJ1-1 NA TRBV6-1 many TGTGCCAGCAGCCAGTTTAGAGGGGACACTGAAGCTTTCTTT CASSQFRGDTEAFF
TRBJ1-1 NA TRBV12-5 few TGTGCTAGTGGTTTAGCCATGTCAGACGGGTCTAGAGCTTTCTTT CASGLAMSDGSRAFF
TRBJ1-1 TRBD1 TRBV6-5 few TGTGCCAGCAGTTACTCCTCCGGTACAGGGGCTAGATCGAGAGCTTTCTTT CASSYSSGTGARSRAFF
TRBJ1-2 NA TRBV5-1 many TGCGCCAGCAGATTGTCGCCAGAGCAAAACTATGGCTACACCTTC CASRLSPEQNYGYTF
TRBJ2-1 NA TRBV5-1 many TGCGCCAGCAGCCTTGACCACTACAATGAGCAGTTCTTC CASSLDHYNEQFF
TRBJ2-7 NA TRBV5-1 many TGCGCCAGCAGCTTGGAGCCGGCAGACTTCTACGAGCAGTACTTC CASSLEPADFYEQYF
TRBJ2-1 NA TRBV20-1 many TGCAGTGCTAGAAACCCGAGGAGCTCCTACAATGAGCAGTTCTTC CSARNPRSSYNEQFF
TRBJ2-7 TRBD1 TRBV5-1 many TGCGCCAGCAGCCGGACAGGGGGCGAGCAGTACTTC CASSRTGGEQYF
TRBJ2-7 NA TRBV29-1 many TGCAGCGTTGTACAGGGAATTGGTGAGCAGTACTTC CSVVQGIGEQYF
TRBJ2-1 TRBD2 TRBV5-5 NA TGTGCCAGCAGCTTCTCCGGGACTAGCGGGAGCCATGAGCAGTTCTTC CASSFSGTSGSHEQFF
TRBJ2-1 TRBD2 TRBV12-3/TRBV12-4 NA TGTGCCAGCAGTGGGACTAGCGGCTCCAATGAGCAGTTCTTC CASSGTSGSNEQFF
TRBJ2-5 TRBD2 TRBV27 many TGTGCCAGCAGTTTACCCGCTCTCGGACTAGCGGGGTTCCAGTACTTC CASSLPALGLAGFQYF
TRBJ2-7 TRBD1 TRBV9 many TGTGCCAGCAGCGCTTGGACAGGGTCGCACGAGCAGTACTTC CASSAWTGSHEQYF
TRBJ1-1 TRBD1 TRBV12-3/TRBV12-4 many TGTGCCAGCAGTTTTATACAGGGGGTGACTGAAGCTTTCTTT CASSFIQGVTEAFF
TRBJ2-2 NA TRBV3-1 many TGTGCCAGCAGCCCGGGACTCCTCGGGGAGCTGTTTTTT CASSPGLLGELFF
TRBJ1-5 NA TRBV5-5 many TGTGCCAGCAGCTTACAGGGAAAAAATCAGCCCCAGCATTTT CASSLQGKNQPQHF
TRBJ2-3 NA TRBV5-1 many TGCGCCAGCAGCTTGGCGTCAGGGTGGGACACAGATACGCAGTATTTT CASSLASGWDTDTQYF
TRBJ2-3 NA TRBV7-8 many TGTGCCAGCAGCTTAGTGAGGTCCCCTAGGGGCCCCCGCACAGATACGCAGTATTTT CASSLVRSPRGPRTDTQYF
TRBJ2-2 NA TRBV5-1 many TGCGCCAGCAGCCAGGAGGGCTCCACCGGGGAGCTGTTTTTT CASSQEGSTGELFF
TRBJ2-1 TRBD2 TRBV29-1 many TGCAGCCTCCGGGAGCGGGGGGTCTACAATGAGCAGTTCTTC CSLRERGVYNEQFF
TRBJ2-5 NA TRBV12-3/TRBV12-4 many TGTGCCAGCAGTCATACAGAGAAGCAGACCCAGTACTTC CASSHTEKQTQYF
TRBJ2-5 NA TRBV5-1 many TGCGCCAGCAGCTTGACAGGAGGAGGGGGTCAAGAGACCCAGTACTTC CASSLTGGGGQETQYF
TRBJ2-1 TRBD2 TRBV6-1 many TGTGCCAGCACCTTACGGACTAGCGGGGCCTACAATGAGCAGTTCTTC CASTLRTSGAYNEQFF
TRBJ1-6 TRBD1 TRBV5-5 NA TGTGCCAGCAGCTTCGGGACAGGGAAATCACCCCTCCACTTT CASSFGTGKSPLHF
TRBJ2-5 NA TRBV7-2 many TGTGCCAGCAGCCGCGGCGGGGCTCAAGAGACCCAGTACTTC CASSRGGAQETQYF